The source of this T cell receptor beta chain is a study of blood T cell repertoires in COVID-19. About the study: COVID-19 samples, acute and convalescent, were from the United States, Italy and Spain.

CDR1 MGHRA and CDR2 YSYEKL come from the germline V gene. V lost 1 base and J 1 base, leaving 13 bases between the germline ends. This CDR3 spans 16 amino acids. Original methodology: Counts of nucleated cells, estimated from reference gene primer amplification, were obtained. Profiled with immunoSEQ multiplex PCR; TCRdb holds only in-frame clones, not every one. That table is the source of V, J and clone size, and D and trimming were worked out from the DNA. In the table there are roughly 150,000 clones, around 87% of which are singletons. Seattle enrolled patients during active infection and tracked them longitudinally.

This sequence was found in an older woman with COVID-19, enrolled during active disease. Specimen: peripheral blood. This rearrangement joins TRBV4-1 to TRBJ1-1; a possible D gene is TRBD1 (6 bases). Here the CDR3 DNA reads TGCGCCAGCAGCCAAGCTTGGGGGCAGGAGAACACTGAAGCTTTCTTT. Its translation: CASSQAWGQENTEAFF.